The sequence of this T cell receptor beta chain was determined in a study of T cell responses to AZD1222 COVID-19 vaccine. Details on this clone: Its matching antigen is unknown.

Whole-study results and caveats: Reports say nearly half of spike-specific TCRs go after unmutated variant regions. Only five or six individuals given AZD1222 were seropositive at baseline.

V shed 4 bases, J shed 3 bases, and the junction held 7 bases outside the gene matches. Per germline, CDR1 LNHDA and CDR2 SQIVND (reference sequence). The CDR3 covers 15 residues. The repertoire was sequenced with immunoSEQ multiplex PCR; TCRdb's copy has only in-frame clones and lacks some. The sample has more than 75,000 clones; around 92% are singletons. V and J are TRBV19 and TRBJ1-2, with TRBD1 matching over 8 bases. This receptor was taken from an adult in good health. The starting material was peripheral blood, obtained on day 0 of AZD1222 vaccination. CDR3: CASSSDRGRDYGYTF. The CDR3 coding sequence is TGTGCCAGTAGTAGTGACAGGGGACGAGACTATGGCTACACCTTC.